Shown below are 25 T cell receptor beta chains from a single sample sequenced in a study of cytomegalovirus exposure and HLA in healthy donors. The PCR employed 60 Vbeta primers together with 13 Jbeta primers. Sequencing used immunoSEQ multiplex PCR; TCRdb keeps in-frame clones, though not all of them. The table has 90,000 to 120,000 clones, around four fifths seen once. The sample comprised PBMCs. Source of these receptors: a man younger than 40 in good health and CMV-seronegative.

This rearrangement joins TRBV19 to TRBJ1-4, with D unresolved. The germline gives CDR1 LNHDA, CDR2 SQIVND (reference sequence). Trimming took off 9 bases at V and 9 bases at J, with 14 bases between the two ends. This CDR3 has 12 residues. CDR3 bases: TGTGCCAGCACGGTGGGCCAAAAAAAACTGTTTTTT. Translated, it gives CASTVGQKKLFF.

The CDR3 protein is CASSETSAYSYEQYF. The DNA of the CDR3 is TGTGCCAGCAGTGAAACTAGCGCCTACTCCTACGAGCAGTACTTC. The chain employs TRBV2 and TRBJ2-7; 7 positions match TRBD2. With V trimmed by 2 bases and J by 0 bases, 4 bases remained unmatched. Germline values: CDR1 SNHLY, CDR2 FYNNEI. This CDR3 region has 15 residues.

V and J are TRBV9 and TRBJ2-7; possible D gene TRBD2, 6 bases. V was clipped by 3 bases and J by 4 bases, with 8 bases between them. Germline V gene lookup returns CDR1 SGDLS and CDR2 YYNGEE. This CDR3 is built from 12 residues. The CDR3 DNA reads TGTGCCAGCAGCGGCGGGACTTACGAGCAGTACTTC. Translating it yields CASSGGTYEQYF.

The rearrangement joins TRBV27 to TRBJ2-1; TRBD1 aligns across 8 bases. The CDR3 runs 15 residues. The V and J ends lost 3 bases and 7 bases, in that order; junction bases with no gene match: 8. CDR1 and CDR2 (germline): MNHEY, SMNVEV (reference sequence). Written as DNA, the CDR3 is TGTGCCAGCAGTTTTCTCGACAGGGGAAAGAATGAGCAGTTCTTC. This sequence encodes CASSFLDRGKNEQFF.

The chain combines TRBV14 with TRBJ2-7, with TRBD1 matching 7 bases. The CDR3 spans 18 residues. The trim removed 0 bases at V and 4 bases at J, leaving 15 bases unmatched. Germline V lookup: CDR1 SGHDN, CDR2 FVKESK. CDR3 DNA sequence: TGTGCCAGCAGCCAAGATTGGACAGGATCTAGGACGCCATACGAGCAGTACTTC. Translation: CASSQDWTGSRTPYEQYF.

The chain links TRBV6-1 to TRBJ1-3; 7 bases fit TRBD1. V lost 4 bases, J lost 3 bases, and 3 bases stayed unmatched. CDR1 is MNHNS, CDR2 SASEGT, per germline. The CDR3 is 14 amino acids. CDR3 DNA sequence: TGTGCCAGCAGTGGTCCAGGGGGTGGAAACACCATATATTTT. Translation gives CASSGPGGGNTIYF.

The chain links TRBV6-1 to TRBJ2-1; 7 bases are shared with TRBD2. Germline values: CDR1 MNHNS, CDR2 SASEGT. The V and J ends lost 0 bases and 4 bases, in that order; junction bases with no gene match: 0. The CDR3 loop spans 14 amino acids. The CDR3 reads CASSEAGGYNEQFF. Written as DNA, the CDR3 is TGTGCCAGCAGTGAAGCGGGGGGGTACAATGAGCAGTTCTTC.

In its sample, this clone was seen once. The gene calls are TRBV4-1 and TRBJ1-1; D not certain. CDR1 and CDR2 from the germline V gene are MGHRA and YSYEKL. The V and J ends lost 2 bases and 2 bases respectively, with 15 bases between them. This CDR3 has 16 residues. CDR3 loop: CASSQTVQTLNTEAFF. CDR3 bases: TGCGCCAGCAGCCAAACCGTCCAGACACTCAACACTGAAGCTTTCTTT.

The rearrangement joins TRBV9 to TRBJ2-3; a weak D match, TRBD2 (7 bases). CDR1 SGDLS and CDR2 YYNGEE come from the germline V gene. The CDR3 is 17 residues long. V lost 7 bases and J lost 3, with 24 bases in between. The DNA of the CDR3 is TGTGCCAGCTCCCTGGGGAGGGGAGGACAGACTACAGATACGCAGTATTTT. Its protein is CASSLGRGGQTTDTQYF. The full variable domain, its missing parts supplied by reference TRBV9 and TRBJ2-3, is DSGVTQTPKHLITATGQRVTLRCSPRSGDLSVYWYQQSLDQGLQFLIQYYNGEERAKGNILERFSAQQFPDLHSELNLSSLELGDSALYFCASSLGRGGQTTDTQYFGPGTRLTVL.

J is TRBJ2-3 and V is TRBV5-1; maybe TRBD2 (6 bases). The CDR3 has 21 residues. CDR1 is SGHRS and CDR2 is YFSETQ in the germline V gene. Trimming removed 0 bases at V and 0 bases at J, with 26 bases between. For the CDR3, the DNA is TGCGCCAGCAGCTTGGACCCGCTAGGCGGGGCCATGGGGTCTAGCACAGATACGCAGTATTTT. Translating it yields CASSLDPLGGAMGSSTDTQYF.

The chain joins TRBV9 to TRBJ2-7, with 9 bases lining up with TRBD1. CDR1 and CDR2 from the germline V gene are SGDLS and YYNGEE. After removal of 4 bases from V and 6 bases from J, the junction contained 8 bases not matched to a gene. This CDR3 has 14 amino acids. The CDR3 protein is CASSLRDRAGEQYF. The CDR3 DNA is TGTGCCAGCAGCCTCCGGGACAGGGCCGGCGAGCAGTACTTC.

The rearrangement uses TRBV27 and TRBJ1-5; weak D call: TRBD1 (6 bases). Trimming stripped 0 bases from V and 2 bases from J, with 8 bases between. CDR1 MNHEY and CDR2 SMNVEV come from the germline V gene (reference sequence). This CDR3 is 15 amino acids long. The CDR3 loop is CASSLSQGRNQPQHF. CDR3 nucleotide sequence: TGTGCCAGCAGTTTATCCCAGGGGCGCAATCAGCCCCAGCATTTT.

V and J are TRBV28 and TRBJ2-7; D is possibly TRBD1 (5 bases). The CDR3 is 16 residues long. Germline CDR1 is MDHEN and CDR2 is SYDVKM. The V and J ends lost 2 bases and 0 bases respectively, with 14 bases between them. CDR3: CASSLRARVSSYEQYF. DNA for the CDR3: TGTGCCAGCAGTTTAAGGGCCAGGGTTAGCTCCTACGAGCAGTACTTC.

This clone occurred a few times. V is TRBV29-1 and J is TRBJ2-1, with 8 positions matching TRBD2. The length of the CDR3 is 14 residues. The germline V gene has CDR1 SQVTM and CDR2 ANQGSEA. V was clipped by 1 base and J by 7 bases; unmatched bases: 6. Here the CDR3 DNA reads TGCAGCGTTGAAGCGGGAGGGCCGGGGAATGAGCAGTTCTTC. Protein product: CSVEAGGPGNEQFF.

V usage is TRBV6-1 and J usage is TRBJ2-7; the match to TRBD1 covers 9 bases. This CDR3 region has 14 residues. Germline loops: CDR1 MNHNS, CDR2 SASEGT. J was trimmed by 6 bases and V by 6 bases; bases with no gene match: 9. The CDR3 DNA follows: TGTGCCAGCAGACGCCGGGACAGGGACGTCGAGCAGTACTTC. This translates into CASRRRDRDVEQYF.

Note on this clone: At one boundary the junction diverges from the germline segment, which might be a read error. V and J are TRBV7-9 and TRBJ2-3, with a possible D match to TRBD1 (7 bases). The CDR3 loop spans 16 amino acids. CDR1 and CDR2 from the germline V gene are SEHNR and FQNEAQ (reference sequence). CDR3 nucleotides: TGTTCCAGCAGCTTAGATCAGGGGGGCGGCACAGATACGCAGTATTTT. Translation gives CSSSLDQGGGTDTQYF.

The gene calls are TRBV28 and TRBJ1-2; 7 nucleotides line up with TRBD1. Germline assignment: CDR1 MDHEN and CDR2 SYDVKM. Trimming at V came to 2 bases and at J to 7 bases, leaving 13 bases not matched to a gene. CDR3 length: 16 residues. In nucleotides, the CDR3 is TGTGCCAGCAGTTTACACTCACAGAGCAGGGGGTTTGGCTACACCTTC. Protein sequence: CASSLHSQSRGFGYTF.

This clone qualifies as medium-sized. The chain uses TRBV15 and TRBJ2-2, with D possibly matching TRBD2 (5 bases). The length of the CDR3 is 16 residues. Between the trimmed V and J ends, which lost 5 bases and 0 bases, there was a span of 13 bases. Germline CDR1 and CDR2: LNHNV and YYDKDF (reference sequence). CDR3 sequence (DNA): TGTGCCACCAGCCTCTGGGAGAGGGCGAACACCGGGGAGCTGTTTTTT. This sequence encodes CATSLWERANTGELFF.

The rearrangement uses TRBV7-8 and TRBJ2-1, with D maybe TRBD1 (6 bases). The CDR3 consists of 17 residues. V was clipped by 5 bases and J by 5 bases, with 22 bases between them. From germline, CDR1 is SGHVS and CDR2 FQNEAQ. The CDR3 sequence is CASSPFAEGVADNEQFF. CDR3 nucleotide sequence: TGTGCCAGCAGCCCCTTTGCCGAGGGGGTGGCCGACAATGAGCAGTTCTTC.

The chain is built from TRBV18 and TRBJ2-1; D possibly corresponds to TRBD2 (6 bases). This CDR3 is built from 14 residues. The V end was cut by 3 bases, the J end by 9 bases, with 15 bases between. Germline CDR1 is KGHSH and CDR2 is LQKENI. CDR3 nucleotide sequence: TGTGCCAGCTCACCTATGGGACTGCTTGGTGAGCAGTTCTTC. It translates to CASSPMGLLGEQFF.

This chain joins TRBV28 and TRBJ1-3, with D unclear. The germline CDR1 and CDR2 sequences are MDHEN and SYDVKM. CDR3 length: 13 residues. V shed 4 bases and J shed 2 bases, with 6 bases lying between them. Here the CDR3 reads CASSYQTGNTIYF. The CDR3 DNA reads as TGTGCCAGCAGTTACCAGACTGGAAACACCATATATTTT. Full variable domain (remainder filled in from reference TRBV28 and TRBJ1-3): DVKVTQSSRYLVKRTGEKVFLECVQDMDHENMFWYRQDPGLGLRLIYFSYDVKMKEKGDIPEGYSVSREKKERFSLILESASTNQTSMYLCASSYQTGNTIYFGEGSWLTVV.

J is TRBJ2-1 and V is TRBV5-1; 10 bases are a match to TRBD1. With V trimmed by 4 bases and J by 6 bases, 7 bases remained unmatched. The CDR3 has 15 residues. CDR1 SGHRS and CDR2 YFSETQ come from the germline V gene. The CDR3 bases are TGCGCCAGCAGCGTCCCGGGACAGGGGCTCAATGAGCAGTTCTTC. Translation: CASSVPGQGLNEQFF.

The V call is TRBV2, the J call TRBJ2-6, with D possibly matching TRBD1 (5 bases). The V and J ends lost 4 bases and 0 bases respectively, with 10 bases between them. Germline CDR1 SNHLY, CDR2 FYNNEI. This CDR3 comprises 16 residues. Here the CDR3 DNA reads TGTGCCAGCAGTGCAACAGGAAACTCTGGGGCCAACGTCCTGACTTTC. This codes for CASSATGNSGANVLTF.

This rearrangement joins TRBV18 to TRBJ2-7; the match to TRBD2 covers 16 bases. The germline V gene encodes CDR1 KGHSH and CDR2 LQKENI. The CDR3 consists of 18 residues. Trimming cost V 2 bases and J 2 bases; bases outside gene matches: 6. This CDR3 reads CASSPRGLAGGPTYEQYF. CDR3 DNA: TGTGCCAGCTCACCAAGGGGACTAGCGGGAGGGCCAACCTACGAGCAGTACTTC. Full variable domain (outside the CDR3, taken from reference TRBV18 and TRBJ2-7): NAGVMQNPRHLVRRRGQEARLRCSPMKGHSHVYWYRQLPEEGLKFMVYLQKENIIDESGMPKERFSAEFPKEGPSILRIQQVVRGDSAAYFCASSPRGLAGGPTYEQYFGPGTRLTVT.

Regarding this clone: The sample carries other DNA sequences with the same CDR3. The rearrangement uses TRBV5-1 and TRBJ1-5; 7 nucleotides align to TRBD1. Trimming removed 2 bases from V and 3 bases from J; junction bases left unmatched: 2. CDR1 is SGHRS, CDR2 YFSETQ, per germline. The CDR3 runs 14 residues. The DNA of the CDR3 is TGCGCCAGCAGCTTTGGGACAGACAATCAGCCCCAGCATTTT. Residues: CASSFGTDNQPQHF. Full variable domain (remainder filled in from reference TRBV5-1 and TRBJ1-5): KAGVTQTPRYLIKTRGQQVTLSCSPISGHRSVSWYQQTPGQGLQFLFEYFSETQRNKGNFPGRFSGRQFSNSRSEMNVSTLELGDSALYLCASSFGTDNQPQHFGDGTRLSIL.